This T cell receptor (beta chain) was sequenced for a study of shared clonotypes between healthy human individuals. Turning to the study itself: CD4 naive and CD4 memory each took three plates per donor, while CD8 naive took two and CD8 memory one.

The length of the CDR3 is 14 residues. V lost 5 bases, J lost 0 bases, and 8 bases lay in between. Germline assignment: CDR1 SGHTS and CDR2 YDEGEE. In the case of this clone: Its specificity is unknown.

The method was immunoSEQ multiplex PCR; TCRdb's version includes in-frame clones alone and lacks a portion of them. The table lists millions of clones, approximately 90% of them singletons, with 0.11% to 0.15% in the top ten. Study findings and constraints: Limitation of the genetic and exposure-history diversity represented came from the few donors.

CD4+ cells underwent separation, giving CD45RA+ naive and CD45RA-negative memory subsets. The source of this sequence is a young man in good health. The sequenced sample was naive CD4+ T cells sorted from blood. Subset of the sample: CD45RA+ positively selected. The rearrangement uses TRBV5-8 and TRBJ2-2; no clear D gene. CDR3 in amino acids: CASRVDSNTGELFF. The CDR3 DNA sequence: TGTGCCAGCAGAGTTGATTCGAACACCGGGGAGCTGTTTTTT.